The rows below give T cell receptor beta chains drawn from one sample of a study of blood T cell repertoires in COVID-19. TCRdb's copy holds only in-frame clones and misses some; the assay was immunoSEQ multiplex PCR. The sample comprises 200,000 to 300,000 clones, about 88% of which are singletons, and roughly 4% rests with the top ten. The sample was peripheral blood. Receptor source: a man aged 60 to 75 who had recovered from COVID-19. Each CDR3 is given with its conserved first and last residue. Each record gives: V gene, J gene, CDR3 length, clone size, D gene, CDR3 protein, CDR3 DNA. A D gene is named only where the DNA matches it firmly. Expanded clones get a size class; other rows say once, few or many, or leave the size out.

V: TRBV12-3/TRBV12-4
J: TRBJ2-3
length: 13
size: -
D: -
CDR3: CASSLGPGDTQYF
DNA: TGTGCCAGCAGTTTAGGTCCAGGAGATACGCAGTATTTT

V: TRBV5-1
J: TRBJ1-2
length: 14
size: -
D: -
CDR3: CASSGRTQGYGYTF
DNA: TGCGCCAGCAGCGGAAGGACCCAGGGTTATGGCTACACCTTC

V: TRBV6-5
J: TRBJ2-7
length: 11
size: few
D: TRBD1
CDR3: CASRTLGQLYF
DNA: TGTGCCAGCAGAACCTTGGGACAGCTCTACTTC

V: TRBV13
J: TRBJ1-6
length: 14
size: -
D: TRBD1
CDR3: CASSSRTGNSPLHF
DNA: TGTGCCAGCAGCAGCCGGACAGGGAATTCACCCCTCCACTTT

V: TRBV6-1
J: TRBJ1-1
length: 13
size: -
D: -
CDR3: CASSDGRVTEAFF
DNA: TGTGCCAGCAGTGACGGCAGGGTTACTGAAGCTTTCTTT

V: TRBV19
J: TRBJ1-5
length: 15
size: -
D: TRBD1
CDR3: CASSPLGTGAQPQHF
DNA: TGTGCCAGTAGTCCTCTCGGAACAGGGGCTCAGCCCCAGCATTTT

V: TRBV30
J: TRBJ1-2
length: 13
size: -
D: -
CDR3: CAWSVTPNYGYTF
DNA: TGTGCCTGGAGTGTTACACCTAACTATGGCTACACCTTC

V: TRBV7-3
J: TRBJ2-1
length: 15
size: -
D: -
CDR3: CASSLVPGSYNEQFF
DNA: TGTGCCAGCAGCTTGGTCCCAGGCTCCTACAATGAGCAGTTCTTC

V: TRBV18
J: TRBJ2-1
length: 15
size: once
D: TRBD2
CDR3: CASSLGLAGSNEQFF
DNA: TGTGCCAGCTCACTGGGACTAGCGGGGAGCAATGAGCAGTTCTTC

V: TRBV3-1/TRBV3-2
J: TRBJ1-6
length: 15
size: -
D: TRBD1
CDR3: CASSQPGQGNSPLHF
DNA: TGTGCCAGCAGCCAACCGGGACAGGGTAATTCACCCCTCCACTTT

V: TRBV4-2
J: TRBJ1-2
length: 14
size: -
D: TRBD1
CDR3: CASSQSRDRDGYTF
DNA: TGTGCCAGCAGCCAGTCCCGGGACAGGGACGGCTACACCTTC

V: TRBV27
J: TRBJ1-2
length: 13
size: -
D: -
CDR3: CASSPTANYGYTF
DNA: TGTGCCAGCAGTCCGACAGCTAACTATGGCTACACCTTC

V: TRBV7-9
J: TRBJ2-4
length: 15
size: -
D: TRBD2
CDR3: CASSLLAGGKNIQYF
DNA: TGTGCCAGCAGCCTCCTAGCGGGGGGGAAAAACATTCAGTACTTC

V: TRBV6-4
J: TRBJ2-7
length: 13
size: once
D: -
CDR3: CARPLGHLWEQYF
DNA: TGTGCCAGACCCCTGGGACACCTCTGGGAGCAGTACTTC

V: TRBV3-1/TRBV3-2
J: TRBJ2-5
length: 13
size: -
D: -
CDR3: CASSQDISETQYF
DNA: TGTGCCAGCAGCCAAGATATATCAGAGACCCAGTACTTC

V: TRBV4-1
J: TRBJ1-1
length: 16
size: -
D: -
CDR3: CASSRTNATGFTEAFF
DNA: TGCGCCAGCAGCCGAACCAACGCCACAGGGTTTACTGAAGCTTTCTTT

V: TRBV6-5
J: TRBJ2-6
length: 14
size: once
D: TRBD2
CDR3: CASSSGGNPLIVTF
DNA: TGTGCCAGCAGTAGCGGGGGGAACCCCCTTATAGTGACTTTC

V: TRBV6-1
J: TRBJ1-5
length: 12
size: -
D: -
CDR3: CASSELAQPQHF
DNA: TGTGCCAGCAGTGAACTGGCTCAGCCCCAGCATTTT

V: TRBV3-1/TRBV3-2
J: TRBJ1-6
length: 17
size: -
D: TRBD1
CDR3: CASRKQGQGILDSPLHF
DNA: TGTGCCAGCAGGAAGCAGGGACAGGGAATATTAGACTCACCCCTCCACTTT

V: TRBV5-1
J: TRBJ1-1
length: 15
size: once
D: TRBD1
CDR3: CASRTGTGPNTEAFF
DNA: TGCGCCAGCAGGACGGGGACAGGACCGAACACTGAAGCTTTCTTT

V: TRBV25-1
J: TRBJ1-4
length: 15
size: -
D: -
CDR3: CASSDRQGGNEKLFF
DNA: TGTGCCAGCAGTGATAGGCAGGGCGGTAATGAAAAACTGTTTTTT

V: TRBV5-1
J: TRBJ2-2
length: 16
size: -
D: -
CDR3: CASSNSRGTTTGELFF
DNA: TGCGCCAGCAGTAACTCCCGGGGGACGACCACCGGGGAGCTGTTTTTT

V: TRBV5-1
J: TRBJ2-2
length: 16
size: few
D: TRBD1
CDR3: CASSHGQGGYTGELFF
DNA: TGCGCCAGCAGTCATGGACAGGGGGGATACACCGGGGAGCTGTTTTTT

V: TRBV12-3/TRBV12-4
J: TRBJ1-2
length: 12
size: -
D: -
CDR3: CASSSPPGGYTF
DNA: TGTGCCAGCAGTTCGCCCCCCGGGGGCTACACCTTC